This TCR beta chain was identified in a study of cytomegalovirus exposure and HLA in healthy donors. Overall study: Samples from HLA-typed donors yielded about 85 million unique TCRs in an early data release. Overall study results and limits: Most TCR sequences were uncommon, yet certain public TCRs appeared in many donors. Through in vitro validation, three CMV-associated chains were shown to be specific for CMV antigens. The HLA-A and HLA-B alleles of most subjects were reportedly predicted accurately from TCR beta sequences.

The germline V gene encodes CDR1 MGHRA and CDR2 YSYEKL. V was clipped by 4 bases and J by 6 bases, with 21 bases between them. The CDR3 runs to 16 residues. Comment on this clone: Its antigen is unknown.

PCR employed 60 Vbeta and 13 Jbeta primers. Clones were read by immunoSEQ multiplex PCR, and TCRdb kept only the in-frame ones, dropping some. The sample lists about 120,000 clones; around two thirds were seen once. The rearrangement joins TRBV4-1 to TRBJ1-1; D perhaps matches TRBD1 (6 bases). Sequenced material: PBMCs. The clonotype originates from a woman aged 40-49 years in good health and CMV-seropositive. CDR3 in amino acids: CASSRLSTGSASEAFF. The DNA of the CDR3 is TGCGCCAGCAGCCGCCTAAGCACAGGGAGCGCCTCTGAAGCTTTCTTT.